This passage covers 27 T cell receptor beta chains from one sample sequenced in a study of blood T cell repertoires in COVID-19. Assay used: immunoSEQ multiplex PCR; TCRdb lists only in-frame clones, some missing. Of about 90,000 clones detected, about 89% appear once; the ten largest clones hold about 1.7%. The sample taken for sequencing was peripheral blood. The origin of the receptors is a human donor with active COVID-19. The donor label of this sample is uncertain.

This rearrangement joins TRBV4-3 to TRBJ2-7, with TRBD1 matching 8 bases. J gave up 4 bases and V 3 bases, and 5 bases lay outside the gene matches. This CDR3 has 14 amino acids. CDR1 is LGHNA, CDR2 YSLEER, per germline. The CDR3 DNA reads TGCGCCAGCAGCCATTTAGGACAGGGTTACGAGCAGTACTTC. Amino acids: CASSHLGQGYEQYF.

The V gene is TRBV7-9, the J gene TRBJ2-7; TRBD1 matches at 7 bases. This CDR3 spans 13 amino acids. CDR1 and CDR2 (germline): SEHNR, FQNEAQ (reference sequence). Unmatched junction bases numbered 3, after V lost 5 bases and J lost 2 bases. The CDR3 bases are TGTGCCAGCAGCCTGGGGACAGCCTACGAGCAGTACTTC. It specifies CASSLGTAYEQYF.

This chain connects TRBV15 to TRBJ2-7; 8 bases align to TRBD1. The CDR3 consists of 15 residues. CDR1 is LNHNV, CDR2 YYDKDF, per germline (reference sequence). The J segment lost 2 bases and the V segment lost 3 bases, leaving 6 bases of the junction unmatched. CDR3 nucleotide sequence: TGTGCCACCAGCAGCAGTCTGGACAGGGCCTACGAGCAGTACTTC. As protein: CATSSSLDRAYEQYF. The complete variable domain, with remaining parts taken from reference TRBV15 and TRBJ2-7, reads DAMVIQNPRYQVTQFGKPVTLSCSQTLNHNVMYWYQQKSSQAPKLLFHYYDKDFNNEADTPDNFQSRRPNTSFCFLDIRSPGLGDTAMYLCATSSSLDRAYEQYFGPGTRLTVT.

The chain is built from TRBV7-9 and TRBJ2-1; tentative D call: TRBD2 (6 bases). The V end was cut by 5 bases, the J end by 4 bases, with 18 bases between. The CDR3 length is 16 residues. In germline, CDR1 is SEHNR, CDR2 FQNEAQ (reference sequence). The CDR3 loop is CASSPGESAVYNEQFF. CDR3 bases: TGTGCCAGCAGCCCGGGGGAGTCGGCCGTTTACAATGAGCAGTTCTTC.

The chain couples TRBV9 to TRBJ1-3; D unresolved. This CDR3 region has 14 residues. Trimming took 3 bases from V and 0 from J, leaving 7 bases between them. The germline V gene encodes CDR1 SGDLS and CDR2 YYNGEE. CDR3 DNA sequence: TGTGCCAGCAGCGCCGGGTCCTCTGGAAACACCATATATTTT. Its translation is CASSAGSSGNTIYF.

DNA for the CDR3: TGCGCCAGCAGCCCGTTACTTGCTGGGAACACTGAAGCTTTCTTT. As protein: CASSPLLAGNTEAFF. The chain employs TRBV5-1 and TRBJ1-1; D uncertain. This CDR3 has 15 amino acids. The germline V and J ends were trimmed by 4 bases and 1 base, with 14 bases remaining between them. The germline gives CDR1 SGHRS, CDR2 YFSETQ.

The chain joins TRBV5-1 to TRBJ2-3; 9 bases are shared with TRBD2. V was pared by 4 bases and J by 0 bases, with 6 bases of the junction left unmatched. The CDR3 consists of 16 residues. Germline loops: CDR1 SGHRS, CDR2 YFSETQ. The CDR3 region is CASSPLTSGSTDTQYF. CDR3 in DNA: TGCGCCAGCAGCCCGTTGACTAGCGGAAGCACAGATACGCAGTATTTT.

The chain is built from TRBV6-5 and TRBJ2-1, with 8 bases aligning to TRBD2. This CDR3 is 15 amino acids long. Germline loops: CDR1 MNHEY, CDR2 SVGAGI. J was trimmed by 5 bases and V by 4 bases; bases with no gene match: 7. The CDR3 DNA reads TGTGCCAGCAGTTCGGGCCGGGGGGGGCACAATGAGCAGTTCTTC. Its protein is CASSSGRGGHNEQFF.

The rearrangement links TRBV9 to TRBJ2-1; 8 nucleotides line up with TRBD1. The CDR3 covers 17 residues. The trim removed 6 bases at V and 3 bases at J, leaving 14 bases unmatched. The germline V gene has CDR1 SGDLS and CDR2 YYNGEE. This chain's CDR3 is CASTPTAGTGSYNEQFF. The CDR3 DNA reads as TGTGCCAGCACCCCAACAGCCGGGACAGGAAGCTACAATGAGCAGTTCTTC.

The rearrangement uses TRBV6-5 and TRBJ1-1, with TRBD1 matching over 10 bases. The CDR3 runs to 13 residues. Germline lookup yields CDR1 MNHEY and CDR2 SVGAGI. Trimming took 11 bases from V and 4 from J; bases not matched to a gene: 7. CDR3 sequence (DNA): TGTGCCGGAGGACAGGGGGTAGGCACTGAAGCTTTCTTT. It translates to CAGGQGVGTEAFF.

The rearrangement uses TRBV5-4 and TRBJ2-5; D call uncertain. V was shortened by 1 base and J by 2 bases, with 15 bases between the two germline ends. The germline CDR1 and CDR2 sequences are SGHNT and YYREEE (reference sequence). The CDR3 totals 16 residues. CDR3 coding DNA: TGTGCCAGCAGCTTGAAGTCGCGCCTGTCGCAAGAGACCCAGTACTTC. Amino acids: CASSLKSRLSQETQYF.

J is TRBJ1-4 and V is TRBV28; D might be TRBD1 (5 bases). The V end lost 4 bases, the J end lost 0 bases, and 15 bases lay between the germline ends. This CDR3 spans 17 amino acids. The germline V gene has CDR1 MDHEN and CDR2 SYDVKM. The CDR3 DNA reads TGTGCCAGCAGTTCCGGGGGGGTGGGTTCAACTAATGAAAAACTGTTTTTT. This gives the protein CASSSGGVGSTNEKLFF.

The V gene is TRBV6-1, the J gene TRBJ1-4; D remains unclear. Trimming took 2 bases from V and 1 from J, leaving 8 bases between them. The CDR3 runs to 15 residues. Germline V lookup: CDR1 MNHNS, CDR2 SASEGT. CDR3 residues: CASSEMTGTNEKLFF. The CDR3 bases are TGTGCCAGCAGTGAAATGACGGGAACTAATGAAAAACTGTTTTTT.

This rearrangement joins TRBV5-4 to TRBJ2-2; 10 nucleotides align to TRBD1. Germline V gene sequence: CDR1 SGHNT, CDR2 YYREEE (reference sequence). The ends lost 4 bases at V and 7 bases at J; junction bases unmatched: 7. The CDR3 consists of 15 residues. CDR3 DNA: TGTGCCAGCAGCGGGCGGGGACAGGGGTACGGGGAGCTGTTTTTT. Protein: CASSGRGQGYGELFF.

This chain joins TRBV18 and TRBJ1-5; D is undetermined. This CDR3 spans 15 amino acids. Trimming took 3 bases from V and 5 from J, leaving 14 bases between them. Germline V gives CDR1 KGHSH, CDR2 LQKENI. The DNA of the CDR3 is TGTGCCAGCTCACCCTCGAGGGAGCCCCATCAGCCCCAGCATTTT. It encodes CASSPSREPHQPQHF.

This chain links TRBV6-1 with TRBJ2-3; 9 bases line up with TRBD2. Germline V gene lookup returns CDR1 MNHNS and CDR2 SASEGT. The CDR3 spans 16 residues. After removal of 4 bases from V and 2 bases from J, the junction contained 7 bases not matched to a gene. CDR3 DNA sequence: TGTGCCAGCAGTGGGATAGCGGGGGCATCCACAGATACGCAGTATTTT. This codes for CASSGIAGASTDTQYF.

The chain has TRBV11-2 and TRBJ2-2, with TRBD1 identical over 8 bases. Trimming cost V 6 bases and J 7 bases; bases outside gene matches: 10. The CDR3 is made up of 15 amino acids. Germline V gives CDR1 SGHAT, CDR2 FQNNGV. CDR3 DNA sequence: TGTGCCAGCAGTATCGGGACAGGATATCACGGGGAGCTGTTTTTT. The encoded protein is CASSIGTGYHGELFF.

The chain joins TRBV2 to TRBJ1-2, with D possibly being TRBD1 (5 bases). This CDR3 is 14 amino acids long. Trimming stripped 1 base from V and 7 bases from J, with 13 bases between. Germline V gene lookup returns CDR1 SNHLY and CDR2 FYNNEI. As DNA, the CDR3 is TGTGCCAGCAGTGAAGTTAGGAATGGGGCTGGCTACACCTTC. Protein sequence: CASSEVRNGAGYTF.

The chain links TRBV28 to TRBJ2-5; TRBD2 aligns across 9 bases. This CDR3 is built from 17 residues. From germline, CDR1 is MDHEN and CDR2 SYDVKM. V shed 5 bases and J 4 bases; nucleotides not matched to a gene: 14. In DNA form, the CDR3 reads TGTGCCAGCAGTACCATAGGGGGGGGGACTAGCAGAGAGACCCAGTACTTC. It translates to CASSTIGGGTSRETQYF. Full variable domain (rest looked up from reference TRBV28 and TRBJ2-5): DVKVTQSSRYLVKRTGEKVFLECVQDMDHENMFWYRQDPGLGLRLIYFSYDVKMKEKGDIPEGYSVSREKKERFSLILESASTNQTSMYLCASSTIGGGTSRETQYFGPGTRLLVL.

DNA for the CDR3: TGTGCCAGCTCACCACGAGGGTCTCCCATGGGGGAGACCCAGTACTTC. It is translated as CASSPRGSPMGETQYF. This chain links TRBV18 with TRBJ2-5, with D maybe TRBD2 (5 bases). Trimming removed 1 base at V and 5 bases at J, with 17 bases between. Per the germline V gene, CDR1 is KGHSH and CDR2 is LQKENI. The CDR3 spans 16 residues.

The chain carries TRBV6-5 and TRBJ2-1; D remains ambiguous. The ends were cut back, 8 bases at V and 1 base at J, with 15 bases in the middle. CDR3 length: 15 amino acids. Germline loops: CDR1 MNHEY, CDR2 SVGAGI. CDR3 loop: CASGPAPSSYNEQFF. In DNA, the CDR3 is TGTGCCAGCGGGCCGGCCCCCTCTTCCTACAATGAGCAGTTCTTC.

A single count supports this clone. The chain is built from TRBV27 and TRBJ2-1; TRBD2 matches 7 bases. The CDR3 spans 14 residues. V lost 3 bases, J lost 4 bases, and 3 bases stayed unmatched. The germline V gene encodes CDR1 MNHEY and CDR2 SMNVEV (reference sequence). The CDR3 reads CASSFTREYNEQFF. For the CDR3, the DNA is TGTGCCAGCAGTTTTACGCGGGAGTACAATGAGCAGTTCTTC.

The chain employs TRBV6-2 or TRBV6-3 and TRBJ2-5, with D unclear. The V and J ends lost 5 bases and 4 bases respectively, with 8 bases between them. Germline assignment: CDR1 MNHEY and CDR2 SVGEGT. The CDR3 is 12 amino acids. CDR3 sequence: CASSVNRETQYF. In DNA form, the CDR3 reads TGTGCCAGCAGTGTAAACAGAGAGACCCAGTACTTC.

The V gene is TRBV3-1 (or the pseudogene TRBV3-2), the J gene TRBJ2-7, with 8 positions matching TRBD1. Germline CDR1 is LGHDT and CDR2 is YNNKEL (reference sequence). With V trimmed by 2 bases and J by 5 bases, 8 bases remained unmatched. The CDR3 has 15 amino acids. For the CDR3, the DNA is TGTGCCAGCAGCCAAAACGCAGGGGGCAGGGACGAGCAGTACTTC. Encoded protein: CASSQNAGGRDEQYF.

CDR3 in DNA: TGTGCCAGCAGCCAAGGAGGAGGGGCCGGCGAGGATACGCAGTATTTT. Its translation: CASSQGGGAGEDTQYF. The gene calls are TRBV9 and TRBJ2-3; weak D call: TRBD2 (6 bases). V dropped 4 bases and J dropped 6 bases, with 21 bases sitting between them. Germline CDR1 SGDLS, CDR2 YYNGEE. The CDR3 has 16 residues.

Here the CDR3 reads CASSHRDRGNYGYTF. The CDR3 nucleotides are TGTGCCAGCAGCCACCGGGACAGGGGTAACTATGGCTACACCTTC. The gene calls are TRBV3-1 (or the pseudogene TRBV3-2) and TRBJ1-2, with 10 nucleotides matching TRBD1. The CDR3 consists of 15 residues. The germline V gene has CDR1 LGHDT and CDR2 YNNKEL (reference sequence). Trimming cost V 3 bases and J 1 base; bases outside gene matches: 2.

The V call is TRBV7-2, the J call TRBJ2-7; possible D gene TRBD2, 6 bases. Trimming removed 5 bases from V and 2 bases from J, with 10 bases in between. The CDR3 totals 13 residues. Germline V CDR1 and CDR2: SGHTA, FQGNSA. The CDR3 DNA reads as TGTGCCAGCAGCCGCCCGGGAGCCTACGAGCAGTACTTC. Translated, it gives CASSRPGAYEQYF.